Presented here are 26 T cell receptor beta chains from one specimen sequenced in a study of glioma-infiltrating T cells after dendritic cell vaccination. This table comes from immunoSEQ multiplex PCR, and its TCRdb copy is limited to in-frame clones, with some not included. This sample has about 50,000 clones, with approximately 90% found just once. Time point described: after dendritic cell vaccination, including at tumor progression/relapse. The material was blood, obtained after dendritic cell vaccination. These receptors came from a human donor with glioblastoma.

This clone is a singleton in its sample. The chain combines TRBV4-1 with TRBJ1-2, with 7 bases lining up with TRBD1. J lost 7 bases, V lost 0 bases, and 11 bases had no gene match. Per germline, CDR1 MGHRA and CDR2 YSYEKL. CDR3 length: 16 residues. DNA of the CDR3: TGCGCCAGCAGCCAAGATCGAGCAGGGGGTGAGGGTGGCTACACCTTC. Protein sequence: CASSQDRAGGEGGYTF.

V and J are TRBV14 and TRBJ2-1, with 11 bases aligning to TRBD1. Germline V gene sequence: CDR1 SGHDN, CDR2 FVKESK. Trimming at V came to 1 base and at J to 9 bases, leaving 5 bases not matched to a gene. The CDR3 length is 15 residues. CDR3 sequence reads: CASSQGRDRGSEQFF. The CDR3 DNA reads TGTGCCAGCAGCCAAGGGAGGGACAGGGGGAGTGAGCAGTTCTTC.

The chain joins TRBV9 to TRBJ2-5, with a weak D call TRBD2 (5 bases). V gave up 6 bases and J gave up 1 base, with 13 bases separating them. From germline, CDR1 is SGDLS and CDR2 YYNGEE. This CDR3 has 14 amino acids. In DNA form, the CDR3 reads TGTGCCAGCAACGTTGCGGGCCTCCAAGAGACCCAGTACTTC. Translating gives CASNVAGLQETQYF.

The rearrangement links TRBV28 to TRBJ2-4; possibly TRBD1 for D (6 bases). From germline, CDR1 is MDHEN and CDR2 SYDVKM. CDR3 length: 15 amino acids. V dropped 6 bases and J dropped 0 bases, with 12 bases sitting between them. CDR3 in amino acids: CASSPGQLAKNIQYF. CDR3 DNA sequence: TGTGCCAGCAGCCCCGGACAGCTAGCCAAAAACATTCAGTACTTC.

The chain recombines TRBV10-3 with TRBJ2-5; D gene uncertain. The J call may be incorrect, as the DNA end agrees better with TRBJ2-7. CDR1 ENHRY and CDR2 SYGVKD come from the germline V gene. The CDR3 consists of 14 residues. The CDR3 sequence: CAISEASLTYEQYF. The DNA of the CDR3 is TGTGCCATCAGTGAGGCCTCTCTAACCTACGAGCAGTACTTC.

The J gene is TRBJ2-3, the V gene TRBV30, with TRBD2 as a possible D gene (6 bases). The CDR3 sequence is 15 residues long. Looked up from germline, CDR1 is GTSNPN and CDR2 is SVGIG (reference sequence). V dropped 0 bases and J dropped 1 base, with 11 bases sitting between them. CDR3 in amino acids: CAWSVMLAGTDTQYF. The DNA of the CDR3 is TGTGCCTGGAGTGTAATGTTAGCGGGCACAGATACGCAGTATTTT.

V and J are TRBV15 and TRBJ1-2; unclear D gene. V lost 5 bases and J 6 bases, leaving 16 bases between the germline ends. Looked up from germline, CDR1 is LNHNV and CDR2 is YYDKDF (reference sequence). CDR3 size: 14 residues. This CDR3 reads CATSPWSQNDGYTF. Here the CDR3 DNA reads TGTGCCACCAGCCCCTGGAGCCAGAATGATGGCTACACCTTC.

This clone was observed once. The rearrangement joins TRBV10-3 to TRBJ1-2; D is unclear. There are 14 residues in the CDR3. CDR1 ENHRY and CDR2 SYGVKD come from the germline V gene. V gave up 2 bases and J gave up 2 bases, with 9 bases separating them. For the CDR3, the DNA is TGTGCCATCAGTGAGAGAGGCACCAACTATGGCTACACCTTC. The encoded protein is CAISERGTNYGYTF.

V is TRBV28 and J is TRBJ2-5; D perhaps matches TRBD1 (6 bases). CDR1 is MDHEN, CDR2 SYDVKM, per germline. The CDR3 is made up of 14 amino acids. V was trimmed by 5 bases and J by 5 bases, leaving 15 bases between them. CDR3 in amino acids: CASSDRDNRETQYF. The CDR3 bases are TGTGCCAGCAGTGACCGGGACAATCGGGAGACCCAGTACTTC.

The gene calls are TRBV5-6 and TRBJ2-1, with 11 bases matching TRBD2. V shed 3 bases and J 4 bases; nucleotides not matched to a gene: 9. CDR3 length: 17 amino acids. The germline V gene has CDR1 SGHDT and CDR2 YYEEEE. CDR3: CASSSGLGLAEYNEQFF. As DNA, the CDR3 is TGTGCCAGCAGCTCGGGGTTGGGACTAGCGGAGTACAATGAGCAGTTCTTC.

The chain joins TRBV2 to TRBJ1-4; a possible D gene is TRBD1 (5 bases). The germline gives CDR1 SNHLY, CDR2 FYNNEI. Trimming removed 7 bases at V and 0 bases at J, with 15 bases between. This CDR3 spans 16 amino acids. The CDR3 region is CASTEPWGATNEKLFF. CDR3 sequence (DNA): TGTGCCAGCACGGAGCCGTGGGGCGCAACTAATGAAAAACTGTTTTTT.

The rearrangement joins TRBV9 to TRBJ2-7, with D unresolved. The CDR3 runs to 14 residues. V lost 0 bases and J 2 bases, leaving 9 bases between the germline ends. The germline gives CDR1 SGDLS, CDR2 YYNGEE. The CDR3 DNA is TGTGCCAGCAGCGTAGGAGGCACTACCTACGAGCAGTACTTC. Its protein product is CASSVGGTTYEQYF.

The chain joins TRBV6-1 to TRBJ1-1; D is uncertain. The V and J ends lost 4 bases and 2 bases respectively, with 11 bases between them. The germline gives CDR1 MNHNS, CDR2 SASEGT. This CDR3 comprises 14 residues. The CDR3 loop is CASSAGGVNTEAFF. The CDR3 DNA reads TGTGCCAGCAGTGCGGGTGGAGTCAACACTGAAGCTTTCTTT.

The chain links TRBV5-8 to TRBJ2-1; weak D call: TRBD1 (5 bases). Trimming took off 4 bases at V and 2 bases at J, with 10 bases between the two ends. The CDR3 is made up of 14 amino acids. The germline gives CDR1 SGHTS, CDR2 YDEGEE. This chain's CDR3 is CASSQGHPYNEQFF. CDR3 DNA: TGTGCCAGCAGCCAAGGACACCCCTACAATGAGCAGTTCTTC.

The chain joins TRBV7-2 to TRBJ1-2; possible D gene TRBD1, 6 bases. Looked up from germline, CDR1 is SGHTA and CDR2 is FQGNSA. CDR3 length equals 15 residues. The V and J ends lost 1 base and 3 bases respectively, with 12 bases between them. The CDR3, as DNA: TGTGCCAGCAGCTTAGGCGGGGGGGCCGACTATGGCTACACCTTC. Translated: CASSLGGGADYGYTF.

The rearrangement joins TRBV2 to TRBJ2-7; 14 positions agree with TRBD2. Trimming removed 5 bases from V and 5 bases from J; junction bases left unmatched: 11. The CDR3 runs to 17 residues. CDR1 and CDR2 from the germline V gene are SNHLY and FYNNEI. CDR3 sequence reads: CASSSRSGLAGVNEQYF. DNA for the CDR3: TGTGCCAGCAGTTCTCGCTCGGGACTAGCGGGAGTTAACGAGCAGTACTTC.

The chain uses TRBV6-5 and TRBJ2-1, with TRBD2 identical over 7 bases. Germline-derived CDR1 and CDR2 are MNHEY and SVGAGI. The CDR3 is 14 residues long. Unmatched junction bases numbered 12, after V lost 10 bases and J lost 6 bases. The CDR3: CATSGDYYSNEQFF. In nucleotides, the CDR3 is TGTGCCACATCGGGGGACTACTACTCCAATGAGCAGTTCTTC.

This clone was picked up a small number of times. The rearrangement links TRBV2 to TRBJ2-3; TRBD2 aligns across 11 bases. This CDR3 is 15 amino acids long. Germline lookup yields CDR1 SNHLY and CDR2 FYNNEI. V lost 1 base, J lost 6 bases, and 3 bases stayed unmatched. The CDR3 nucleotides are TGTGCCAGCAGTGAAGGTTCTAGCGGGAGGGATACGCAGTATTTT. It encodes CASSEGSSGRDTQYF.

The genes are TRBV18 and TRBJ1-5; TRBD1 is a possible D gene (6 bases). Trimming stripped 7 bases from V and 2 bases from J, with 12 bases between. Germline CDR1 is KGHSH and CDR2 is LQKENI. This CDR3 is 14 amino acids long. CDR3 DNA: TGTGCCAGCTTACCCGAGGGGGGCAATCAGCCCCAGCATTTT. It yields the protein CASLPEGGNQPQHF.

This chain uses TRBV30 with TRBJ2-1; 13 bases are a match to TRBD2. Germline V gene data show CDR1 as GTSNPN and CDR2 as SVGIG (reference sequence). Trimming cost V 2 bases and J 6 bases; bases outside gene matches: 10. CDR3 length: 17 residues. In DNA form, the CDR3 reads TGTGCCTGGAGTCCCCGGGAGACTAGCGGGAGGTTCAATGAGCAGTTCTTC. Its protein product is CAWSPRETSGRFNEQFF.

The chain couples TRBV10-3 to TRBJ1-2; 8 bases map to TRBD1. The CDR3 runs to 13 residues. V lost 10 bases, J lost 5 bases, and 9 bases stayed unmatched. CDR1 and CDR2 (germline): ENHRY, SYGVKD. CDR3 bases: TGTGCCAGCTCTGCAGGGGGCGCTTATGGCTACACCTTC. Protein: CASSAGGAYGYTF.

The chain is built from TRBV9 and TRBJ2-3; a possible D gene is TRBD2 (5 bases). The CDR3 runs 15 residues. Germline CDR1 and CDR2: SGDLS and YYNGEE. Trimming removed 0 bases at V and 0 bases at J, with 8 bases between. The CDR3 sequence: CASSVVSGSTDTQYF. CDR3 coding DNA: TGTGCCAGCAGCGTAGTGTCGGGGAGCACAGATACGCAGTATTTT. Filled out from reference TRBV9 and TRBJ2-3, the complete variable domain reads DSGVTQTPKHLITATGQRVTLRCSPRSGDLSVYWYQQSLDQGLQFLIQYYNGEERAKGNILERFSAQQFPDLHSELNLSSLELGDSALYFCASSVVSGSTDTQYFGPGTRLTVL.

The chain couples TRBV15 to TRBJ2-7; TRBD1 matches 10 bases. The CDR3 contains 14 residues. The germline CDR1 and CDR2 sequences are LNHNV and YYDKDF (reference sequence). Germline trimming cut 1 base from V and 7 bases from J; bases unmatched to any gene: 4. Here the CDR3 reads CATSRGQGAREQYF. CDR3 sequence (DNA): TGTGCCACCAGCAGAGGACAGGGGGCGAGGGAGCAGTACTTC.

CDR3 in DNA: TGTGCCAGCAGCCGCTATAGCGGGAGTATCTACAATGAGCAGTTCTTC. It is translated as CASSRYSGSIYNEQFF. The chain couples TRBV11-2 to TRBJ2-1; 9 bases are a match to TRBD2. Germline V gene lookup returns CDR1 SGHAT and CDR2 FQNNGV. The CDR3 is 16 amino acids. V lost 5 bases and J lost 3; bases outside the gene matches: 8.

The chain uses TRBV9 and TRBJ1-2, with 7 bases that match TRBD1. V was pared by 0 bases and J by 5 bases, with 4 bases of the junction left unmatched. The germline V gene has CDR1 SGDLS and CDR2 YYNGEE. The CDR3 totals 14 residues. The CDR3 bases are TGTGCCAGCAGCGTAGCGGACAGGACTTATGGCTACACCTTC. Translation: CASSVADRTYGYTF.

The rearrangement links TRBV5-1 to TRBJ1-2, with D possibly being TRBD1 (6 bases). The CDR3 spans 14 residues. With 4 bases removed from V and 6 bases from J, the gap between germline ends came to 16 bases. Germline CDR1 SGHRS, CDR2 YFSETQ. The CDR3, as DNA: TGCGCCAGCAGCCAATCAGGGGTGAAGGATGGCTACACCTTC. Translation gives CASSQSGVKDGYTF.